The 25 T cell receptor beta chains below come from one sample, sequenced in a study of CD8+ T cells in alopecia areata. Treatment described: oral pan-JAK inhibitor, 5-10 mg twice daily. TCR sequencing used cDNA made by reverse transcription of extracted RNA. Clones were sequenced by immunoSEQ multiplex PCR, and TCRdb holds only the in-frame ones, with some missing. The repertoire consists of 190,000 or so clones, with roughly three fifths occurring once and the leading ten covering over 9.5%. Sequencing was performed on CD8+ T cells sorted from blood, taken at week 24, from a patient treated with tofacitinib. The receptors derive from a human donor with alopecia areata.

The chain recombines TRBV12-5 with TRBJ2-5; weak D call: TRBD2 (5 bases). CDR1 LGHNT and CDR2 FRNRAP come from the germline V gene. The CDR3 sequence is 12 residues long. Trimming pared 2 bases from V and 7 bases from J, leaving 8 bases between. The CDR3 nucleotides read TGTGCTAGTGGTTTGCCCCGGGGGACCCAGTACTTC. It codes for CASGLPRGTQYF.

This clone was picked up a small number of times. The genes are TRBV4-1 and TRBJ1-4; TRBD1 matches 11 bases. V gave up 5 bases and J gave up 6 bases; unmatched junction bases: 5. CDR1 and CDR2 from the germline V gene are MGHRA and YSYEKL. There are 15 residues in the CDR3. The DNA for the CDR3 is TGCGCCAGCAGCATCTGGACAGGGGGCGATGAAAAACTGTTTTTT. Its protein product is CASSIWTGGDEKLFF.

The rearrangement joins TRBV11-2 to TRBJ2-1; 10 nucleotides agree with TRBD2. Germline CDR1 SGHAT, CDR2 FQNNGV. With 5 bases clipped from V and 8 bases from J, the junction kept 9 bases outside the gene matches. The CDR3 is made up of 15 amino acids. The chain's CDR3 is CASSAPLAGDDEQFF. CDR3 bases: TGTGCCAGCAGCGCGCCTCTAGCGGGGGATGATGAGCAGTTCTTC. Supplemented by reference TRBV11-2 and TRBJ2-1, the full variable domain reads EAGVAQSPRYKIIEKRQSVAFWCNPISGHATLYWYQQILGQGPKLLIQFQNNGVVDDSQLPKDRFSAERLKGVDSTLKIQPAKLEDSAVYLCASSAPLAGDDEQFFGPGTRLTVL.

CDR3 DNA sequence: TGTGCCATCAGTGATTCGGGGACGGACGGGAACACTGAAGCTTTCTTT. Protein product: CAISDSGTDGNTEAFF. The V and J genes are TRBV10-3 and TRBJ1-1; perhaps TRBD1 as D (5 bases). V gave up 3 bases and J gave up 1 base, with 15 bases separating them. Germline CDR1 and CDR2: ENHRY and SYGVKD. The CDR3 runs 16 residues.

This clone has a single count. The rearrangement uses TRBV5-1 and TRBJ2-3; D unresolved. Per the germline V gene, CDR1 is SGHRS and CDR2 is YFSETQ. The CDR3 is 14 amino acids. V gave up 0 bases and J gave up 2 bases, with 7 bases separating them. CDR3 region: CASSLERDTDTQYF. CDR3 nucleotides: TGCGCCAGCAGCTTGGAAAGGGACACAGATACGCAGTATTTT.

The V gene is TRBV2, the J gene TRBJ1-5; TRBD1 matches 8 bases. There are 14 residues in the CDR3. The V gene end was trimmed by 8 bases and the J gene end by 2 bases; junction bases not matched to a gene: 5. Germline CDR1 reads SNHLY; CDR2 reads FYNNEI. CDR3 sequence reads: CASVGTGGNQPQHF. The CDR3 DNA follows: TGTGCCAGCGTGGGGACAGGCGGCAATCAGCCCCAGCATTTT.

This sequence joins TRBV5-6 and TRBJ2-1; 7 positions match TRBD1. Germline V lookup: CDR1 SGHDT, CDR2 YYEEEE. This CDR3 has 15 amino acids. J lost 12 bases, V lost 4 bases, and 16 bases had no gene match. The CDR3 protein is CASSDGQALLSGQFF. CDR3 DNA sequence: TGTGCCAGCAGCGACGGACAGGCCCTCCTTTCCGGGCAGTTCTTC. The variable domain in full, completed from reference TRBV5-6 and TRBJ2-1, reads DAGVTQSPTHLIKTRGQQVTLRCSPKSGHDTVSWYQQALGQGPQFIFQYYEEEERQRGNFPDRFSGHQFPNYSSELNVNALLLGDSALYLCASSDGQALLSGQFFGPGTRLTVL.

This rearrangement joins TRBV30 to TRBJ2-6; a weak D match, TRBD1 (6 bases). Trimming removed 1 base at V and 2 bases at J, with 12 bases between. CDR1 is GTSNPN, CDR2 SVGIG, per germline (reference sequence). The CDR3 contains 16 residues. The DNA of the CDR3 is TGTGCCTGGAGTGGCCTCAGGGGCGCTGGGGCCAACGTCCTGACTTTC. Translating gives CAWSGLRGAGANVLTF.

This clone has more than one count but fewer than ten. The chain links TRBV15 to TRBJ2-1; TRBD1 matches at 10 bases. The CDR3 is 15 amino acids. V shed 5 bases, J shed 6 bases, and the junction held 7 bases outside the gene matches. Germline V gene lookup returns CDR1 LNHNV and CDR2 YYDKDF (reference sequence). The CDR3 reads CATSGGQGYFNEQFF. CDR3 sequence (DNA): TGTGCCACCAGCGGGGGACAGGGGTATTTCAATGAGCAGTTCTTC.

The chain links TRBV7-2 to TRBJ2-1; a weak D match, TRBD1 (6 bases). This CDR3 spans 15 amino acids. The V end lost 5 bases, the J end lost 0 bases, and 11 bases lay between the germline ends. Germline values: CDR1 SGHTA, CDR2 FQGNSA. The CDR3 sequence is CASSPDSSSYNEQFF. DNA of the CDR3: TGTGCCAGCAGCCCGGACAGTAGCTCCTACAATGAGCAGTTCTTC.

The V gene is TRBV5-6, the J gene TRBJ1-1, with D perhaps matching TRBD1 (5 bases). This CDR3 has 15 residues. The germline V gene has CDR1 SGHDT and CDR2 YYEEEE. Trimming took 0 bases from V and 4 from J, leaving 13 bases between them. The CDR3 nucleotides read TGTGCCAGCAGCTTGGCCCTGGGCGGGGCCACTGAAGCTTTCTTT. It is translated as CASSLALGGATEAFF.

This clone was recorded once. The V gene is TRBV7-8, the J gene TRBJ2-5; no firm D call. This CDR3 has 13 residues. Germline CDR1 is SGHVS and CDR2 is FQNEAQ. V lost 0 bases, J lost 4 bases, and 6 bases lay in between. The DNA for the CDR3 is TGTGCCAGCAGCTTAGCGTTCGGAGAGACCCAGTACTTC. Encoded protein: CASSLAFGETQYF.

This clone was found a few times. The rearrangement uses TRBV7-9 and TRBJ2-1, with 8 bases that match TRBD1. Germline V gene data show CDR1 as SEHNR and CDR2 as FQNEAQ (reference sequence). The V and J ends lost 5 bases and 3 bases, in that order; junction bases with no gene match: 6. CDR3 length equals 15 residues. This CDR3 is CASSQTGGSYNEQFF. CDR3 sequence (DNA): TGTGCCAGCAGCCAAACAGGGGGTAGCTACAATGAGCAGTTCTTC.

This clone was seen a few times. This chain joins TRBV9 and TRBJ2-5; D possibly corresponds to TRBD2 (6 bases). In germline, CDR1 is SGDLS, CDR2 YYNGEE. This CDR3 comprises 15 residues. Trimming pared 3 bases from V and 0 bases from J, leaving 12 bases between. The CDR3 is CASSALRGYQETQYF. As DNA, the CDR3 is TGTGCCAGCAGCGCCCTCCGGGGGTACCAAGAGACCCAGTACTTC.

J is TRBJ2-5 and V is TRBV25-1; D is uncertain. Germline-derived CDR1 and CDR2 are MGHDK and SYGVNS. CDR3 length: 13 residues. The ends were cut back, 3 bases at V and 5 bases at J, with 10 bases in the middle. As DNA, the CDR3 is TGTGCCAGCAGTGAGGGGTTGCGGGAGACCCAGTACTTC. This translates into CASSEGLRETQYF.

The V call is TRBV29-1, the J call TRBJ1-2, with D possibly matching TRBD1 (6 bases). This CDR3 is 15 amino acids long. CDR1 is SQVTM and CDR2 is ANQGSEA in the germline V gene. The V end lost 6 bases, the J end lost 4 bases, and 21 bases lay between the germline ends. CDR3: CSVGIQGSASYGYTF. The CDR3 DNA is TGCAGCGTCGGGATACAGGGAAGTGCTAGCTATGGCTACACCTTC.

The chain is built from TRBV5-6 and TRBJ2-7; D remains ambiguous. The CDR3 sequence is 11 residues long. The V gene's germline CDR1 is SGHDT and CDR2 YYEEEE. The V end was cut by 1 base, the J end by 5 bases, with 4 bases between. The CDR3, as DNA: TGTGCCAGCAGCTTGAGGGACGAGCAGTACTTC. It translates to CASSLRDEQYF. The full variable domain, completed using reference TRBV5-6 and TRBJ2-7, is DAGVTQSPTHLIKTRGQQVTLRCSPKSGHDTVSWYQQALGQGPQFIFQYYEEEERQRGNFPDRFSGHQFPNYSSELNVNALLLGDSALYLCASSLRDEQYFGPGTRLTVT.

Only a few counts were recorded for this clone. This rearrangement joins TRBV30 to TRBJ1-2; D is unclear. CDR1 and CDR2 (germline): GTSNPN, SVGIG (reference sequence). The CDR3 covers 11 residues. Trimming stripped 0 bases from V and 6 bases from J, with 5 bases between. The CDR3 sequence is CAWSVGDGYTF. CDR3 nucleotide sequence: TGTGCCTGGAGTGTTGGGGATGGCTACACCTTC.

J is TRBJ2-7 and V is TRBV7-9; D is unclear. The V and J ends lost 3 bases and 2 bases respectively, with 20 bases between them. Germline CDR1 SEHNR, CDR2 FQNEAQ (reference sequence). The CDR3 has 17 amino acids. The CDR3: CASSFKFGRQAAYEQYF. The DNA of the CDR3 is TGTGCCAGCAGCTTCAAATTTGGGCGCCAGGCCGCCTACGAGCAGTACTTC.

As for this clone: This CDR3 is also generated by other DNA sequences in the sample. Written as DNA, the CDR3 is TGCGCCAGCAGCTTGAATGGCCAAAGCAATCAGCCCCAGCATTTT. This translates into CASSLNGQSNQPQHF. The chain combines TRBV5-1 with TRBJ1-5; D remains ambiguous. CDR1 is SGHRS, CDR2 YFSETQ, per germline. The CDR3 consists of 15 residues. The ends were cut back, 1 base at V and 1 base at J, with 9 bases in the middle. Filled out from reference TRBV5-1 and TRBJ1-5, the complete variable domain reads KAGVTQTPRYLIKTRGQQVTLSCSPISGHRSVSWYQQTPGQGLQFLFEYFSETQRNKGNFPGRFSGRQFSNSRSEMNVSTLELGDSALYLCASSLNGQSNQPQHFGDGTRLSIL.

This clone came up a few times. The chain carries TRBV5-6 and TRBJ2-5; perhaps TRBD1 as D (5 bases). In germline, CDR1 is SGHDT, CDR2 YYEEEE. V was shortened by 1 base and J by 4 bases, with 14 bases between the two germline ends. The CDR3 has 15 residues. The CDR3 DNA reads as TGTGCCAGCAGCTTGACAGGATCCCAGAGAGAGACCCAGTACTTC. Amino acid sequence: CASSLTGSQRETQYF.

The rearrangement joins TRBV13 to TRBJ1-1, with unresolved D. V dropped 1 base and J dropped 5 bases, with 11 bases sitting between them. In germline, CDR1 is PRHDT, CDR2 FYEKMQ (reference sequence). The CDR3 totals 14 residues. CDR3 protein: CASSLAGSRTEAFF. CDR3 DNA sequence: TGTGCCAGCAGCTTAGCCGGGTCGAGGACTGAAGCTTTCTTT.

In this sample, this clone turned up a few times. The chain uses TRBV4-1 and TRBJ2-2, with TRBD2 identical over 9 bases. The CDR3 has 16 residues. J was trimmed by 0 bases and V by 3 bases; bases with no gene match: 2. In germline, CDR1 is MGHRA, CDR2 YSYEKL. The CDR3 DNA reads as TGCGCCAGCAGCCACATAGCGGGGGCGAACACCGGGGAGCTGTTTTTT. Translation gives CASSHIAGANTGELFF.

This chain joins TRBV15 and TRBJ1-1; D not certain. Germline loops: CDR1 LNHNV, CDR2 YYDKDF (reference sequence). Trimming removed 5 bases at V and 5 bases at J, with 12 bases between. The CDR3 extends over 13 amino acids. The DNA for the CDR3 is TGTGCCACCAGCCGAAACCTGGAGACTGAAGCTTTCTTT. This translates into CATSRNLETEAFF.

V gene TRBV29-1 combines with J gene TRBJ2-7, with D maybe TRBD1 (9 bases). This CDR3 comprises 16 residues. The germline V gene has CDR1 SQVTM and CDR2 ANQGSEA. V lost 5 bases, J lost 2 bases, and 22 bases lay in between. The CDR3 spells CSVTGTGRAGAYEQYF. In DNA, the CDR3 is TGCAGCGTTACCGGGACAGGGAGAGCGGGGGCCTACGAGCAGTACTTC.